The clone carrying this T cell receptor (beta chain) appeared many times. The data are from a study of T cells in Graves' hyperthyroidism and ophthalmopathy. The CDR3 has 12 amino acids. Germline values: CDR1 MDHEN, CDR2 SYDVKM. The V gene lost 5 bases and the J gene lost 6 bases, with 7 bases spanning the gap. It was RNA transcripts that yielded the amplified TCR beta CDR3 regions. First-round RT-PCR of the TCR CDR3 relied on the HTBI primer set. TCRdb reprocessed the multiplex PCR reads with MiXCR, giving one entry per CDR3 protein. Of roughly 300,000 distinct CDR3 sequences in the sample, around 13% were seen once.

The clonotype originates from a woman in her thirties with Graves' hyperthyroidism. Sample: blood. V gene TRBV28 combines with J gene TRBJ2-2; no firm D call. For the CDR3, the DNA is TGTGCCAGCAGTCCAAGCCCCGGGGAGCTGTTTTTT. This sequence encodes CASSPSPGELFF.